The 23 T cell receptor beta chains below were found in one sample sequenced in a study of control samples from healthy donors and cancer patients. Generated by immunoSEQ multiplex PCR, the TCRdb table keeps only in-frame clones and is missing some. The sample has some 120,000 clones; about 95% are singletons. The sample comprised blood. These receptors all come from a man under 40 in good health.

In this sample, this clone turned up a few times. V is TRBV6-5 and J is TRBJ1-2; D gene uncertain. V dropped 4 bases and J dropped 4 bases, with 7 bases sitting between them. CDR1 MNHEY and CDR2 SVGAGI come from the germline V gene. CDR3 length equals 12 residues. The CDR3 spells CASSSEGYGYTF. Written as DNA, the CDR3 is TGTGCCAGCAGTTCCGAGGGCTATGGCTACACCTTC.

The chain recombines TRBV29-1 with TRBJ1-1; weak D call: TRBD1 (5 bases). The CDR3 is 14 residues long. Between the trimmed V and J ends, which lost 4 bases and 5 bases, there was a span of 17 bases. Germline CDR1 SQVTM, CDR2 ANQGSEA. The CDR3 protein is CSVAGTAGRTEAFF. CDR3 nucleotide sequence: TGCAGCGTTGCAGGGACCGCGGGGCGGACTGAAGCTTTCTTT.

As regards this clone: Other DNA sequences within the sample encode an identical CDR3. The chain is built from TRBV7-9 and TRBJ2-1; no reliable D call. In germline, CDR1 is SEHNR, CDR2 FQNEAQ (reference sequence). V lost 3 bases to trimming and J lost 7 bases, with 7 bases between them. The CDR3 contains 12 residues. For the CDR3, the DNA is TGTGCCAGCAGCTTGGGTAGGAATGAGCAGTTCTTC. It is translated as CASSLGRNEQFF.

The chain has TRBV7-9 and TRBJ1-1; maybe TRBD1 (6 bases). Per germline, CDR1 SEHNR and CDR2 FQNEAQ (reference sequence). V was trimmed by 8 bases and J by 1 base, leaving 11 bases between them. This CDR3 comprises 13 residues. The CDR3 region has the DNA TGTGCCAGCCAGCGACAGGCGAACACTGAAGCTTTCTTT. It yields the protein CASQRQANTEAFF.

The gene calls are TRBV29-1 and TRBJ2-3, with D unclear. CDR1 is SQVTM and CDR2 is ANQGSEA in the germline V gene. The CDR3 runs to 16 residues. V was shortened by 5 bases and J by 2 bases, with 20 bases between the two germline ends. CDR3 protein: CSVYDPGYRPTDTQYF. The CDR3, as DNA: TGCAGCGTTTACGACCCAGGCTACCGTCCCACAGATACGCAGTATTTT.

This chain links TRBV5-1 with TRBJ2-3, with D possibly matching TRBD2 (6 bases). Germline loops: CDR1 SGHRS, CDR2 YFSETQ. V was cut by 5 bases and J by 6 bases, with 13 bases left in between. The CDR3 is 13 amino acids. The CDR3 spells CASSGGMEDTQYF. DNA for the CDR3: TGCGCCAGCAGTGGAGGGATGGAGGATACGCAGTATTTT.

This clone turned up a few times. The chain recombines TRBV20-1 with TRBJ1-5; D is unresolved. Deletions cut 3 bases from V and 6 bases from J, with 15 bases between. CDR1 is DFQATT and CDR2 is SNEGSKA in the germline V gene (reference sequence). This CDR3 has 14 amino acids. CDR3 protein: CSASNPGSGQPQHF. DNA for the CDR3: TGCAGTGCTAGTAATCCGGGCTCTGGTCAGCCCCAGCATTTT.

The rearrangement links TRBV7-9 to TRBJ1-3; the D is unclear. V dropped 2 bases and J dropped 0 bases, with 20 bases sitting between them. This CDR3 contains 19 residues. Per the germline V gene, CDR1 is SEHNR and CDR2 is FQNEAQ (reference sequence). The CDR3 DNA is TGTGCCAGCAGCTTAAGTCCAGGACCGACTATATCCTCTGGAAACACCATATATTTT. Translation: CASSLSPGPTISSGNTIYF.

The CDR3 bases are TGTGCCATCAGTGAGATGGCGGGGGGAACCTACAATGAGCAGTTCTTC. Encoded protein: CAISEMAGGTYNEQFF. V gene TRBV10-3 combines with J gene TRBJ2-1; TRBD2 matches 8 bases. The CDR3 spans 16 residues. CDR1 and CDR2 (germline): ENHRY, SYGVKD. Losses at the gene ends were 2 bases for V and 2 bases for J; bases not matched to a gene: 5.

The rearrangement links TRBV27 to TRBJ2-5; D possibly corresponds to TRBD1 (5 bases). CDR3 size: 15 residues. With 2 bases removed from V and 2 bases from J, the gap between germline ends came to 12 bases. Looked up from germline, CDR1 is MNHEY and CDR2 is SMNVEV (reference sequence). The CDR3 is CASSLGQGHQETQYF. In DNA, the CDR3 is TGTGCCAGCAGTTTAGGGCAGGGCCATCAAGAGACCCAGTACTTC.

The V and J genes are TRBV15 and TRBJ1-3; 8 bases map to TRBD1. V lost 3 bases and J lost 4; bases outside the gene matches: 8. This CDR3 spans 16 amino acids. Germline CDR1 reads LNHNV; CDR2 reads YYDKDF (reference sequence). DNA of the CDR3: TGTGCCACCAGCAGGGATTTAACAGGGGGGGGAAACACCATATATTTT. It yields the protein CATSRDLTGGGNTIYF.

The rearrangement joins TRBV27 to TRBJ1-4; 7 bases map to TRBD1. The CDR3 is 15 amino acids. Germline lookup yields CDR1 MNHEY and CDR2 SMNVEV (reference sequence). V lost 5 bases to trimming and J lost 8 bases; unmatched junction nucleotides: 11. Written as DNA, the CDR3 is TGTGCCAGCAGTACCGAACAGGGGAGGTGGGAAAAACTGTTTTTT. This encodes CASSTEQGRWEKLFF.

The chain recombines TRBV21-1 with TRBJ2-7; the D call of TRBD2 is as the table states it, not checked on the DNA. TRBV21-1 is shown as a pseudogene. There are 16 residues in the CDR3. The CDR3 here is CASSPPGLTRLYEQYF. In DNA, the CDR3 is TGTGCCAGCAGCCCTCCGGGACTTACCCGTCTATACGAGCAGTACTTC.

The gene calls are TRBV11-2 and TRBJ2-1; D may match TRBD1 or TRBD2 (5 bases each). Per germline, CDR1 SGHAT and CDR2 FQNNGV. Trimming pared 5 bases from V and 3 bases from J, leaving 5 bases between. This CDR3 comprises 12 residues. This CDR3 is CASSGGYNEQFF. As DNA, the CDR3 is TGTGCCAGCAGCGGGGGCTACAATGAGCAGTTCTTC.

This chain links TRBV20-1 with TRBJ2-1; D uncertain. Looked up from germline, CDR1 is DFQATT and CDR2 is SNEGSKA (reference sequence). This CDR3 has 11 residues. CDR3 protein: CSSPAYNEQFF. In DNA form, the CDR3 reads TGCAGCAGCCCGGCCTACAATGAGCAGTTCTTC.

In its sample, this clone was seen once. The chain uses TRBV27 and TRBJ1-6; 8 positions agree with TRBD1. V trimming: 3 bases; J trimming: 0 bases; junction bases outside the gene matches: 4. Germline CDR1 reads MNHEY; CDR2 reads SMNVEV (reference sequence). The CDR3 is 17 amino acids. CDR3 DNA sequence: TGTGCCAGCAGTTTCAGGGACAGGAGCTCCTATAATTCACCCCTCCACTTT. Translating gives CASSFRDRSSYNSPLHF.

V gene TRBV28 combines with J gene TRBJ1-2, with TRBD1 matching 9 bases. Per germline, CDR1 MDHEN and CDR2 SYDVKM. This CDR3 has 13 amino acids. The ends lost 7 bases at V and 7 bases at J; junction bases unmatched: 7. Written as DNA, the CDR3 is TGTGCCAGCACCGGGGACAGGGTAGGTGGCTACACCTTC. It encodes CASTGDRVGGYTF.

This clone was seen just once. This same CDR3 is encoded by further DNA sequences in the sample. The rearrangement links TRBV5-4 to TRBJ2-1; 7 nucleotides match TRBD2. The V segment lost 3 bases and the J segment 10 bases; nucleotides outside the gene matches: 10. This CDR3 contains 14 residues. Germline CDR1 reads SGHNT; CDR2 reads YYREEE (reference sequence). CDR3 bases: TGTGCCAGCAGCTCCTTTGCGGGGGTACGGGAGCAGTTCTTC. Translation gives CASSSFAGVREQFF.

The rearrangement joins TRBV6-5 to TRBJ1-5; D unclear. In germline, CDR1 is MNHEY, CDR2 SVGAGI. V was trimmed by 5 bases and J by 0 bases, leaving 11 bases between them. This CDR3 contains 15 residues. The CDR3 sequence: CASSRTAYSNQPQHF. The CDR3 bases are TGTGCCAGCAGTCGGACGGCTTATAGCAATCAGCCCCAGCATTTT.

This clone was recorded once. This chain connects TRBV24-1 to TRBJ2-6; the D is unclear. CDR3 length: 15 residues. V shed 5 bases and J shed 2 bases, with 9 bases lying between them. Germline values: CDR1 KGHDR, CDR2 SFDVKD. CDR3: CATSGKTAGANVLTF. CDR3 sequence (DNA): TGTGCCACCAGTGGAAAGACGGCTGGGGCCAACGTCCTGACTTTC.

This sequence joins TRBV18 and TRBJ1-5, with D perhaps matching TRBD1 (6 bases). The CDR3 length is 16 residues. V lost 2 bases to trimming and J lost 9 bases, with 20 bases between them. The germline V gene encodes CDR1 KGHSH and CDR2 LQKENI. CDR3 sequence: CASSPAVGGGEGPQHF. The CDR3 DNA reads TGTGCCAGCTCACCAGCTGTAGGTGGGGGCGAGGGGCCCCAGCATTTT.

The V call is TRBV7-2, the J call TRBJ1-3; D is unresolved. CDR1 SGHTA and CDR2 FQGNSA come from the germline V gene. Trimming took 5 bases from V and 0 from J, leaving 8 bases between them. This CDR3 has 14 residues. The CDR3 DNA reads TGTGCCAGCAGCCAACTCGGCTCTGGAAACACCATATATTTT. It codes for CASSQLGSGNTIYF.

The gene calls are TRBV7-2 and TRBJ2-3; TRBD2 matches at 10 bases. The CDR3 is made up of 17 amino acids. V was pared by 0 bases and J by 6 bases, with 9 bases of the junction left unmatched. The germline CDR1 and CDR2 sequences are SGHTA and FQGNSA. CDR3 amino acids: CASSLAVRASGGDTQYF. The CDR3 coding sequence is TGTGCCAGCAGCTTAGCGGTCCGGGCTAGCGGGGGTGATACGCAGTATTTT.